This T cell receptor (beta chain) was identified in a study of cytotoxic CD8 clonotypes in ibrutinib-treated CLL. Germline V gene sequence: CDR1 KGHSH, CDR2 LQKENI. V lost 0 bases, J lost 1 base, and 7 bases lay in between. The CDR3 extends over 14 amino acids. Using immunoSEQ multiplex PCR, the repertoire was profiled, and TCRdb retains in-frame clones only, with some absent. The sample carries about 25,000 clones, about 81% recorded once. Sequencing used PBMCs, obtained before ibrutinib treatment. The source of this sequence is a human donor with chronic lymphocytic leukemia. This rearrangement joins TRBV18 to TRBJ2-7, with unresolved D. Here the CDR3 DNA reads TGTGCCAGCTCACCACCCAACCCATCCTACGAGCAGTACTTC. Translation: CASSPPNPSYEQYF.